A few counts support the clone carrying this T cell receptor (beta chain). Its specificity is unknown. The sample belongs to a study of identifying expanded T cells in peripheral blood. The study, taken as a whole, reports: Technical replicates showed around 1.2 changed clones; roughly two weeks about 16; four weeks 19.

Germline CDR1 is SGHNT and CDR2 is YENEEA. The CDR3 covers 15 residues. Between the trimmed V and J ends, which lost 5 bases and 8 bases, there was a span of 19 bases. No infections or other immune events were documented during collection. The table came from immunoSEQ multiplex PCR; TCRdb's copy has only in-frame clones and leaves some out. Counted here are about 78,000 clones, roughly 86% occurring once; the ten biggest clones make up about 18%. The origin of this receptor is a person between 18 and 75 years old in good health. The V gene is TRBV11-3, the J gene TRBJ2-1; D is undetermined. The specimen sequenced was blood. DNA of the CDR3: TGTGCCAGCAGCAGCGCAGAGGAAGGAAGGCATGAGCAGTTCTTC. Its translation: CASSSAEEGRHEQFF.